The clone carrying this T cell receptor beta chain was detected a few times. Its target is not known. The V end lost 1 base, the J end lost 5 bases, and 20 bases lay between the germline ends. The CDR3 is 16 residues long. CDR1 SQVTM and CDR2 ANQGSEA come from the germline V gene. The data derive from a study of T-cell memory formation after mild COVID-19. The study, taken as a whole, reports: From day 15 to 85, contracting clones were balanced between CD4 and CD8, whereas later expanders leaned toward CD4+. Pre-infection memory showed some responding clones, and this suggested that cross-reactive memory joined. SARS-CoV-2 specificity of second-wave clones peaking day 37 was unconfirmed.

TCRdb reprocessed the 5' RACE reads with MiXCR, giving one entry per CDR3 protein. In the table there are approximately 300,000 distinct CDR3 sequences, 8% to 10% of which are singletons. The source is a man between 18 and 29 years old who had mild COVID-19 (a few samples of this study predate the infection). Cell type and time point are not known. V gene TRBV29-1 combines with J gene TRBJ2-5, with D perhaps TRBD1 or TRBD2 (5 bases each). Sequenced: PBMCs or a T cell subset sorted from them (not recorded which). Written as DNA, the CDR3 is TGCAGCGTTGAAGGTGGGACGGCCTCTACCGTGGAGACCCAGTACTTC. Its translation: CSVEGGTASTVETQYF.